This entry concerns a single TCR beta chain. Its antigen is as yet unknown. The library was made from cDNA and included unique molecular identifiers. In TCRdb, the PCR reads were re-called with MiXCR into one record per CDR3 protein. The table lists almost 700,000 distinct CDR3 sequences, 59% of them singletons. Germline loops: CDR1 SGHKS, CDR2 YYEKEE (reference sequence). J was trimmed by 2 bases and V by 5 bases; bases with no gene match: 15. This CDR3 has 18 amino acids. The sample comes from a study of post-analysis software for immune sequencing data. Study observations and caveats: Controls had lower frequencies than patients of about 5 TRBV segments, which included TRBV5-6, TRBV5-1 and TRBV20-1.

Material: blood. The TCR originated in a girl aged 2-10 years with multiple sclerosis. J is TRBJ2-3 and V is TRBV5-5; 9 nucleotides match TRBD1. The CDR3 DNA sequence: TGTGCCAGCAGAGCCGGGACAGGGATTTTCGGCCACACAGATACGCAGTATTTT. This sequence encodes CASRAGTGIFGHTDTQYF.